This T cell receptor (beta chain) was found in a study of T cell repertoires in cytomegalovirus infection. Overall study findings and caveats: HLA-C-restricted, CMV-specific TCR beta clonotypes were dominant ex vivo.

This clonotype was seen more than once but under ten times. No antigen is known for it. TCRdb re-called the reads with MiXCR, one entry per CDR3 protein. The sample lists 510,000 or so distinct CDR3 sequences, 26% occurring once. This CDR3 has 14 amino acids. Trimming shortened V by 5 bases and J by 6 bases, and 14 bases separated the two germline ends. Germline-derived CDR1 and CDR2 are MNHEY and SVGEGT. This clonotype was sampled from a human donor in good health (CMV status not recorded). Some clones in this sample may be carry-over from other donors' samples. The V and J genes are TRBV6-2 or TRBV6-3 and TRBJ1-5; D is uncertain. The sequenced sample consisted of PBMCs. CDR3 region: CASSTQHRGQPQHF. Written as DNA, the CDR3 is TGTGCCAGCAGTACACAGCACCGGGGTCAGCCCCAGCATTTT.